Below are 13 T cell receptor beta chains sequenced from a single sample in a study of CD8 T cells in Susac syndrome. The RNA input was roughly 0.5 to 1 ug, and it was reverse transcribed with random hexamers. TCRdb analysed the immunoSEQ multiplex PCR reads with MiXCR anew, one entry per CDR3 protein. The data hold approximately 65,000 distinct CDR3 sequences, with roughly nine tenths observed a single time. Sequencing used CD8+ T cells from PBMCs. Receptors were obtained from a human donor in good health.

The V and J genes are TRBV12-3 or TRBV12-4 and TRBJ2-3; a possible D gene is TRBD2 (5 bases). The CDR3 sequence is 13 residues long. V was cut by 3 bases and J by 4 bases, with 8 bases left in between. The CDR3 coding sequence is TGTGCCAGCAGTTTCGGTAGCGCAGATACGCAGTATTTT. Encoded protein: CASSFGSADTQYF.

J is TRBJ2-1 and V is TRBV19; D is uncertain. Germline V gene lookup returns CDR1 LNHDA and CDR2 SQIVND (reference sequence). The CDR3 has 13 residues. The V end was cut by 3 bases, the J end by 5 bases, with 8 bases between. This CDR3 reads CASSIGPNNEQFF. In DNA form, the CDR3 reads TGTGCCAGTAGTATCGGGCCCAACAATGAGCAGTTCTTC.

The chain uses TRBV14 and TRBJ1-1; D is undetermined. The CDR3 is 12 amino acids. Looked up from germline, CDR1 is SGHDN and CDR2 is FVKESK. Between the trimmed V and J ends, which lost 4 bases and 7 bases, there was a span of 10 bases. CDR3 in amino acids: CASSRWESEAFF. The CDR3 DNA sequence: TGTGCCAGCAGCCGGTGGGAAAGTGAAGCTTTCTTT.

The genes are TRBV9 and TRBJ1-5; D unclear. Trimming removed 0 bases at V and 5 bases at J, with 9 bases between. Germline CDR1 SGDLS, CDR2 YYNGEE. The CDR3 is 14 amino acids. CDR3 region: CASSVDGIYQPQHF. The CDR3 DNA is TGTGCCAGCAGCGTAGACGGCATCTATCAGCCCCAGCATTTT.

This chain uses TRBV2 with TRBJ1-5, with a tentative D call TRBD1 (6 bases). Germline V CDR1 and CDR2: SNHLY, FYNNEI. This CDR3 has 14 amino acids. V lost 9 bases and J lost 3, with 15 bases in between. The CDR3: CASGGQGINQPQHF. The CDR3, as DNA: TGTGCCAGTGGCGGGCAGGGGATCAATCAGCCCCAGCATTTT.

The gene calls are TRBV13 and TRBJ1-2; TRBD1 might be the D (5 bases). The CDR3 runs 15 residues. With 5 bases removed from V and 2 bases from J, the gap between germline ends came to 15 bases. Per germline, CDR1 PRHDT and CDR2 FYEKMQ (reference sequence). The DNA for the CDR3 is TGTGCCAGCAGCCCATTCGGGACGCCCAACTATGGCTACACCTTC. Amino acid sequence: CASSPFGTPNYGYTF.

V usage is TRBV25-1 and J usage is TRBJ1-5; D not resolved. CDR3 length: 12 amino acids. The V and J ends lost 4 bases and 6 bases respectively, with 7 bases between them. Looked up from germline, CDR1 is MGHDK and CDR2 is SYGVNS. The CDR3: CASSAVGQPQHF. The CDR3 DNA reads TGTGCCAGCAGTGCGGTAGGTCAGCCCCAGCATTTT.

This sequence joins TRBV7-3 and TRBJ1-1; no definite D call. The V gene lost 3 bases and the J gene lost 0 bases, with 8 bases spanning the gap. Germline CDR1 and CDR2: SGHTA and FQGTGA. This CDR3 spans 14 amino acids. The CDR3 loop reads CASSFGPMNTEAFF. The CDR3 bases are TGTGCCAGCAGCTTCGGACCGATGAACACTGAAGCTTTCTTT.

The chain carries TRBV29-1 and TRBJ1-4; the D is unclear. Germline V lookup: CDR1 SQVTM, CDR2 ANQGSEA. The V end was cut by 0 bases, the J end by 4 bases, with 15 bases between. This CDR3 contains 16 residues. The DNA for the CDR3 is TGCAGCGTTGAAGATCGGAAGGCAGGCCTTAATGAAAAACTGTTTTTT. Protein product: CSVEDRKAGLNEKLFF.

The chain employs TRBV6-2 or TRBV6-3 and TRBJ2-1; TRBD2 agrees at 10 bases. Per the germline V gene, CDR1 is MNHEY and CDR2 is SVGEGT. Unmatched junction bases numbered 9, after V lost 6 bases and J lost 7 bases. This CDR3 contains 15 residues. The CDR3 region has the DNA TGTGCCAGCAGCCCGCCGGGACTAGCGCTTAATGAGCAGTTCTTC. It yields the protein CASSPPGLALNEQFF.

The J gene is TRBJ2-1, the V gene TRBV28; D uncertain. Germline V gene sequence: CDR1 MDHEN, CDR2 SYDVKM. This CDR3 is built from 12 residues. Trimming removed 4 bases from V and 6 bases from J, with 7 bases in between. CDR3 loop: CASSSLPNEQFF. DNA for the CDR3: TGTGCCAGCAGTTCCCTCCCCAATGAGCAGTTCTTC.

V is TRBV10-3 and J is TRBJ2-3; no clear D gene. The V end lost 4 bases, the J end lost 2 bases, and 4 bases lay between the germline ends. The CDR3 contains 12 residues. The germline gives CDR1 ENHRY, CDR2 SYGVKD. CDR3 in amino acids: CAISGDTDTQYF. The DNA of the CDR3 is TGTGCCATCAGTGGAGACACAGATACGCAGTATTTT.

The CDR3 nucleotides read TGTGCCAGCAGTTACGGGACAGGTGCCCGGTCACCCCTCCACTTT. Its protein product is CASSYGTGARSPLHF. V gene TRBV6-5 combines with J gene TRBJ1-6; TRBD1 aligns across 8 bases. The V and J ends lost 2 bases and 10 bases, in that order; junction bases with no gene match: 7. The CDR3 runs to 15 residues. Germline V gene lookup returns CDR1 MNHEY and CDR2 SVGAGI.